This TCR beta chain was profiled in a study of PD-1 blockade in classical Hodgkin lymphoma. Study-level results: Exclusion was the outcome for patients who began nivolumab under 1 year after ASCT.

Between the trimmed V and J ends, which lost 2 bases and 3 bases, there was a span of 8 bases. The CDR3 length is 14 residues. CDR1 is MDHEN and CDR2 is SYDVKM in the germline V gene. Every patient experienced relapse after autologous stem cell transplantation, and brentuximab vedotin exposure varied. Worth noting for this clone: As yet, its antigen is unknown.

Here immunoSEQ multiplex PCR was the method, and the copy in TCRdb shows in-frame clones only, minus some. The repertoire includes approximately 89,000 clones, 65% to 85% of them detected once, and 10% to 15% sits in the top ten. The genes are TRBV28 and TRBJ1-5, with unresolved D. The receptor was isolated from a human donor with classical Hodgkin lymphoma. Source: peripheral blood mononuclear cells (PBMCs), taken at baseline. CDR3 DNA: TGTGCCAGCAGTTTAGGTGGCAACAATCAGCCCCAGCATTTT. Its protein product is CASSLGGNNQPQHF. The full variable domain, its missing parts supplied by reference TRBV28 and TRBJ1-5, is DVKVTQSSRYLVKRTGEKVFLECVQDMDHENMFWYRQDPGLGLRLIYFSYDVKMKEKGDIPEGYSVSREKKERFSLILESASTNQTSMYLCASSLGGNNQPQHFGDGTRLSIL.